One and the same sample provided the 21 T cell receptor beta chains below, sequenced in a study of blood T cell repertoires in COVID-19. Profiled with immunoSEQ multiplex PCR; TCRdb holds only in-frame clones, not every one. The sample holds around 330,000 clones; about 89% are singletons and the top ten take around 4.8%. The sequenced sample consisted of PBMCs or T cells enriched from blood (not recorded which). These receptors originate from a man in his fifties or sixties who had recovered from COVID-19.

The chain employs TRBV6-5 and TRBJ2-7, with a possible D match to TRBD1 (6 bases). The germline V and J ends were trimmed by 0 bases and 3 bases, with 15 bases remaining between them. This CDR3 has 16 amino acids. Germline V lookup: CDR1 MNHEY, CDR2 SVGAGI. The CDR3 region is CASSYSGGQGSYEQYF. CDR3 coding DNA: TGTGCCAGCAGTTACTCTGGGGGCCAGGGGAGCTACGAGCAGTACTTC.

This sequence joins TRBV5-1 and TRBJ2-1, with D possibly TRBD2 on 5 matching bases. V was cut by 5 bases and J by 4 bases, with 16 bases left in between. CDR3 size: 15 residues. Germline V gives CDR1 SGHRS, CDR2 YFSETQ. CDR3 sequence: CASRRAGRGYNEQFF. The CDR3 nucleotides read TGCGCCAGCAGACGCGCGGGTCGGGGATACAATGAGCAGTTCTTC.

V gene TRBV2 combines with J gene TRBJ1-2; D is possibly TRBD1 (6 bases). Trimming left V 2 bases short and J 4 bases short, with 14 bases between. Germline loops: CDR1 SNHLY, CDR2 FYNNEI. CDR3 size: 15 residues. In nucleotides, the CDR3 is TGTGCCAGCAGTGAATCCCCCGACAGGCGCTATGGCTACACCTTC. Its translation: CASSESPDRRYGYTF.

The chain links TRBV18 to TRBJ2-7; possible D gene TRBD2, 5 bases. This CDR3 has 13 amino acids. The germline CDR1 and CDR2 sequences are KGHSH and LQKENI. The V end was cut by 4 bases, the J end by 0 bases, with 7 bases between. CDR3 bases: TGTGCCAGCTCACGAGGGAGCTCCTACGAGCAGTACTTC. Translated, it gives CASSRGSSYEQYF. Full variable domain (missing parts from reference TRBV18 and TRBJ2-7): NAGVMQNPRHLVRRRGQEARLRCSPMKGHSHVYWYRQLPEEGLKFMVYLQKENIIDESGMPKERFSAEFPKEGPSILRIQQVVRGDSAAYFCASSRGSSYEQYFGPGTRLTVT.

Here the CDR3 DNA reads TGCGCCAGCAGCTTTGGGGGCTCCACAAGCGAGACCCAGTACTTC. Protein product: CASSFGGSTSETQYF. J is TRBJ2-5 and V is TRBV5-1; D is perhaps TRBD1 (6 bases). The CDR3 runs 15 residues. Per germline, CDR1 SGHRS and CDR2 YFSETQ. Trimming took off 2 bases at V and 5 bases at J, with 16 bases between the two ends. Together with reference TRBV5-1 and TRBJ2-5, the CDR3 gives the full variable domain: KAGVTQTPRYLIKTRGQQVTLSCSPISGHRSVSWYQQTPGQGLQFLFEYFSETQRNKGNFPGRFSGRQFSNSRSEMNVSTLELGDSALYLCASSFGGSTSETQYFGPGTRLLVL.

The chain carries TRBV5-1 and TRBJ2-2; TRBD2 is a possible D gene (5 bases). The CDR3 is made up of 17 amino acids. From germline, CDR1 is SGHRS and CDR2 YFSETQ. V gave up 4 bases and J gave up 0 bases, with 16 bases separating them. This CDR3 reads CASSPTSSGANTGELFF. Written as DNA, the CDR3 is TGCGCCAGCAGCCCTACCTCCAGCGGAGCGAACACCGGGGAGCTGTTTTTT.

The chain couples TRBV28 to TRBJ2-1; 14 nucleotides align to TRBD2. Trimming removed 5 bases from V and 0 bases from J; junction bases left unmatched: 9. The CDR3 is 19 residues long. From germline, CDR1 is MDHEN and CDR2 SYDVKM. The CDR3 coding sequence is TGTGCCAGCAGTCGACTAGCGGGAGGGCGTGCAAGCTCCTACAATGAGCAGTTCTTC. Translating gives CASSRLAGGRASSYNEQFF.

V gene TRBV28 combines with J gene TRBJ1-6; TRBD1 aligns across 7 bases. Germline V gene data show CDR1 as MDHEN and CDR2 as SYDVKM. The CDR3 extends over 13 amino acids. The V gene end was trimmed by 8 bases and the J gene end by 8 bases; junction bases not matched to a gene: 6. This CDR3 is CASDRDSDSPLHF. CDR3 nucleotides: TGTGCCAGCGACAGGGACTCGGATTCACCCCTCCACTTT.

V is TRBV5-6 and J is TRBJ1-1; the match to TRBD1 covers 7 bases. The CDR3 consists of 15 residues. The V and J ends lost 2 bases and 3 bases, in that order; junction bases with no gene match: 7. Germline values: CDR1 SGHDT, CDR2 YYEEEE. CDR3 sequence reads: CASSLTGEWDTEAFF. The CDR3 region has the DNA TGTGCCAGCAGCTTAACAGGGGAATGGGACACTGAAGCTTTCTTT.

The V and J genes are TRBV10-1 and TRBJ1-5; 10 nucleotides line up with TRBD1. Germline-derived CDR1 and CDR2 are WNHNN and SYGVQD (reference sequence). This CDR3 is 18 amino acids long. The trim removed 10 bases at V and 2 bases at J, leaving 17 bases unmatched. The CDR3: CATPVSGQGFVGNQPQHF. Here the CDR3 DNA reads TGCGCCACCCCGGTCTCGGGACAGGGGTTTGTCGGCAATCAGCCCCAGCATTTT.

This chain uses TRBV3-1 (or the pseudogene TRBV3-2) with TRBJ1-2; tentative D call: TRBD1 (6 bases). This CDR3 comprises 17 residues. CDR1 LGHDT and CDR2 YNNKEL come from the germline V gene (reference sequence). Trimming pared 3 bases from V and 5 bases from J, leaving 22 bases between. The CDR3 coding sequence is TGTGCCAGCAGCCAGAGTTCCAGGGGTCCTTCTAGGTATGGCTACACCTTC. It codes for CASSQSSRGPSRYGYTF.

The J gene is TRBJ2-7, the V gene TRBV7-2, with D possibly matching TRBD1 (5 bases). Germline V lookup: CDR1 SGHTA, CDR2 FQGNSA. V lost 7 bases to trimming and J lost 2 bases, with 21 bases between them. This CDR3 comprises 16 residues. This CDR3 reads CASTPRPDTNTYEQYF. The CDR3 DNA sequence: TGTGCCAGCACCCCCCGGCCGGACACCAATACCTACGAGCAGTACTTC.

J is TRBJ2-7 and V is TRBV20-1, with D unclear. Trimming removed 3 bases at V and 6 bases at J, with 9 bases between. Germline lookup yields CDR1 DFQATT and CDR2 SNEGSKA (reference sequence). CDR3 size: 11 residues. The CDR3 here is CSASNRPEQYF. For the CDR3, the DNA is TGCAGTGCTAGTAACAGACCCGAGCAGTACTTC.

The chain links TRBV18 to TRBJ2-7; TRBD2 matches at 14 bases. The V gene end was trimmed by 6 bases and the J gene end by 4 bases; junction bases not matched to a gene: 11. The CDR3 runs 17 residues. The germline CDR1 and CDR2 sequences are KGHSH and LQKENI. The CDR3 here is CASSPGTSGGVLYEQYF. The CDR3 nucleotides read TGTGCCAGCTCGCCCGGGACTAGCGGGGGAGTTTTGTACGAGCAGTACTTC. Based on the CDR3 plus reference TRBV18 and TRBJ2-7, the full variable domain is NAGVMQNPRHLVRRRGQEARLRCSPMKGHSHVYWYRQLPEEGLKFMVYLQKENIIDESGMPKERFSAEFPKEGPSILRIQQVVRGDSAAYFCASSPGTSGGVLYEQYFGPGTRLTVT.

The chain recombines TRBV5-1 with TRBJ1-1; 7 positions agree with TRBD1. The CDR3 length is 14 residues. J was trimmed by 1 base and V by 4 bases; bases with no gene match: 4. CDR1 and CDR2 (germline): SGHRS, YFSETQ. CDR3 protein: CASSPRQGNTEAFF. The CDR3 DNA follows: TGCGCCAGCAGCCCCCGACAGGGGAACACTGAAGCTTTCTTT.

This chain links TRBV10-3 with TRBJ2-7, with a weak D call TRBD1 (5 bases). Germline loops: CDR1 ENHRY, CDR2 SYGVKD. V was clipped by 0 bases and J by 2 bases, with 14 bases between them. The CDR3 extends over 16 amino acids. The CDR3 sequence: CAISESMGKGTYEQYF. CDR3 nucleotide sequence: TGTGCCATCAGTGAGTCGATGGGGAAGGGGACCTACGAGCAGTACTTC.

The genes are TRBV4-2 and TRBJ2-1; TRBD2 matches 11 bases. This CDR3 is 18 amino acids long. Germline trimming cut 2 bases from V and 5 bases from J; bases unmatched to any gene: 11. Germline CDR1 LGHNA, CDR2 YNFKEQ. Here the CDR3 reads CASSQLNSGRAGHNEQFF. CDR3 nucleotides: TGTGCCAGCAGCCAATTAAATAGCGGGAGGGCCGGGCACAATGAGCAGTTCTTC.

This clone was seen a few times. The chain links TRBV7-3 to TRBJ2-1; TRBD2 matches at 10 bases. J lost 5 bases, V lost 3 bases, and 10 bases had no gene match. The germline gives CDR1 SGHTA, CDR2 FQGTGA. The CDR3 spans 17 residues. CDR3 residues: CASSFQSVAGGNNEQFF. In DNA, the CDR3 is TGTGCCAGCAGCTTTCAATCGGTAGCGGGAGGCAACAATGAGCAGTTCTTC.

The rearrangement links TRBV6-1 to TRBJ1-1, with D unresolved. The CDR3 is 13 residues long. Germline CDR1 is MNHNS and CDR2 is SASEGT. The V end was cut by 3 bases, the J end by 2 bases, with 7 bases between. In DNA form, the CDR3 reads TGTGCCAGCAGTGACAGGACTAACACTGAAGCTTTCTTT. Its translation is CASSDRTNTEAFF.

CDR3 in amino acids: CASSLSRLSYEQYF. The CDR3 region has the DNA TGTGCCAGCAGTTTATCGAGGCTCTCCTACGAGCAGTACTTC. The chain employs TRBV27 and TRBJ2-7; D call uncertain. Trimming took off 0 bases at V and 0 bases at J, with 6 bases between the two ends. This CDR3 is built from 14 residues. Per the germline V gene, CDR1 is MNHEY and CDR2 is SMNVEV (reference sequence).

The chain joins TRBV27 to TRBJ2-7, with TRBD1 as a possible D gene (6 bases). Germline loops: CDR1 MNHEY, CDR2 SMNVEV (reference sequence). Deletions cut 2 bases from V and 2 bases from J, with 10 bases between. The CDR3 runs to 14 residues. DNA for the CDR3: TGTGCCAGCAGTTTAGGGGACATCACCTACGAGCAGTACTTC. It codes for CASSLGDITYEQYF.